This T cell receptor beta chain is from a study of shared clonotypes between healthy human individuals. The germline CDR1 and CDR2 sequences are MDHEN and SYDVKM. Between the trimmed V and J ends, which lost 1 base and 2 bases, there was a span of 17 bases. The CDR3 covers 17 residues. This clone was picked up one time. Recent vaccinations or acute infections were absent in the healthy HIV-negative adult donors. The study used about 84 million PBMCs per unsorted sample for genomic DNA. Produced via immunoSEQ multiplex PCR; TCRdb's table is partial and in-frame only. The data hold 450,000 to 650,000 clones, with roughly 79% observed a single time.

This TCR came from a woman aged 40 to 50 in good health. Some clones in this sample may be carry-over from other donors' samples. The V gene is TRBV28, the J gene TRBJ1-1; a possible D gene is TRBD1 (6 bases). The material sequenced was PBMCs. CDR3 protein: CASSLLILDSVNTEAFF. The CDR3, as DNA: TGTGCCAGCAGTTTATTGATCCTGGACAGCGTAAACACTGAAGCTTTCTTT.